Following are 20 T cell receptor beta chains from one sample sequenced in a study of shared clonotypes between healthy human individuals. Sequencing was performed with immunoSEQ multiplex PCR; in TCRdb, only in-frame clones are kept and a portion is missing. The sample contains about a million clones, approximately 80% of which appear only once. What was sequenced was memory CD4+ T cells from PBMCs. Subset defined: CD45RA-negative fraction. Every receptor here comes from a man between 18 and 29 years old in good health. Some clones in this sample may be carry-over from other donors' samples.

This clone was observed a few times. The chain employs TRBV7-2 and TRBJ2-7; 7 bases match TRBD1. The CDR3 extends over 14 amino acids. Looked up from germline, CDR1 is SGHTA and CDR2 is FQGNSA. The ends lost 5 bases at V and 6 bases at J; junction bases unmatched: 10. CDR3 amino acids: CASSPDRTSGEQYF. The CDR3 DNA reads TGTGCCAGCAGCCCGGACAGGACGTCCGGCGAGCAGTACTTC.

V is TRBV20-1 and J is TRBJ2-7; no clear D gene. Trimming removed 5 bases from V and 6 bases from J, with 11 bases in between. From germline, CDR1 is DFQATT and CDR2 SNEGSKA (reference sequence). The CDR3 spans 11 residues. The CDR3 nucleotides read TGCAGTGCTCGCGGCGGACGCGAGCAGTACTTC. Amino acid sequence: CSARGGREQYF.

The chain couples TRBV7-9 to TRBJ2-3; 10 bases map to TRBD1. V shed 1 base, J shed 2 bases, and the junction held 12 bases outside the gene matches. The CDR3 extends over 19 amino acids. Germline V lookup: CDR1 SEHNR, CDR2 FQNEAQ (reference sequence). CDR3 in amino acids: CASSLGLTGQGTDTDTQYF. The CDR3 DNA is TGTGCCAGCAGCTTAGGTTTGACGGGACAGGGGACGGACACAGATACGCAGTATTTT.

The chain has TRBV29-1 and TRBJ2-6; the D call may be TRBD1 or TRBD2 (5 bases each). Trimming removed 4 bases from V and 0 bases from J, with 16 bases in between. The CDR3 is 17 amino acids. The V gene's germline CDR1 is SQVTM and CDR2 ANQGSEA. The CDR3 DNA reads as TGCAGCGTTGTCGGGGCCGCCGACGACTCTGGGGCCAACGTCCTGACTTTC. It is translated as CSVVGAADDSGANVLTF.

The chain employs TRBV28 and TRBJ2-2, with a possible D match to TRBD2 (7 bases). V dropped 5 bases and J dropped 6 bases, with 13 bases sitting between them. The CDR3 has 14 amino acids. CDR1 and CDR2 from the germline V gene are MDHEN and SYDVKM. Here the CDR3 DNA reads TGTGCCAGCAGTCCGTTAGGGGGGGCCGGGGAGCTGTTTTTT. Translation gives CASSPLGGAGELFF. Full variable domain (missing parts from reference TRBV28 and TRBJ2-2): DVKVTQSSRYLVKRTGEKVFLECVQDMDHENMFWYRQDPGLGLRLIYFSYDVKMKEKGDIPEGYSVSREKKERFSLILESASTNQTSMYLCASSPLGGAGELFFGEGSRLTVL.

The rearrangement joins TRBV29-1 to TRBJ1-2, with D possibly TRBD1 on 5 matching bases. Trimming removed 0 bases from V and 5 bases from J, with 16 bases in between. The CDR3 consists of 15 residues. Per germline, CDR1 SQVTM and CDR2 ANQGSEA. The CDR3 sequence is CSVEDLRGRIYGYTF. The CDR3 DNA is TGCAGCGTTGAAGATCTTAGGGGCCGGATTTATGGCTACACCTTC. Complete variable domain (other parts from reference TRBV29-1 and TRBJ1-2): SAVISQKPSRDICQRGTSLTIQCQVDSQVTMMFWYRQQPGQSLTLIATANQGSEATYESGFVIDKFPISRPNLTFSTLTVSNMSPEDSSIYLCSVEDLRGRIYGYTFGSGTRLTVV.

This clone was found a few times. The chain uses TRBV2 and TRBJ1-5; D might be TRBD1 (5 bases). V was trimmed by 8 bases and J by 5 bases, leaving 19 bases between them. CDR1 is SNHLY, CDR2 FYNNEI, per germline. This CDR3 region has 15 residues. The CDR3 bases are TGTGCCAGCCGGAGGGGTATGGACGGAGATCAGCCCCAGCATTTT. Translation: CASRRGMDGDQPQHF.

The chain recombines TRBV6-4 with TRBJ2-7, with 8 positions matching TRBD1. Germline trimming cut 3 bases from V and 6 bases from J; bases unmatched to any gene: 4. Germline CDR1 MRHNA, CDR2 SNTAGT. CDR3 length equals 13 residues. This CDR3 is CASSEDRATEQYF. The DNA for the CDR3 is TGTGCCAGCAGTGAGGACAGGGCCACCGAGCAGTACTTC.

The chain combines TRBV27 with TRBJ2-7, with D perhaps being TRBD1 or TRBD2 (5 bases each). The length of the CDR3 is 14 residues. Per germline, CDR1 MNHEY and CDR2 SMNVEV (reference sequence). The ends were cut back, 4 bases at V and 12 bases at J, with 22 bases in the middle. Here the CDR3 reads CASSSFPGTQERYF. Here the CDR3 DNA reads TGTGCCAGCAGTTCGTTCCCGGGGACCCAGGAAAGGTACTTC.

This clone has a handful of counts. CDR3 DNA: TGTGCCAGCAGGCCGGGACAGGGGACGTTACAGCCCCAGCATTTT. As protein: CASRPGQGTLQPQHF. The chain links TRBV6-1 to TRBJ1-5, with TRBD1 identical over 10 bases. J lost 7 bases, V lost 6 bases, and 9 bases had no gene match. Germline assignment: CDR1 MNHNS and CDR2 SASEGT. CDR3 length equals 15 residues.

This sequence joins TRBV9 and TRBJ2-5, with a weak D call TRBD2 (5 bases). The J call may be wrong; the DNA end is better matched by TRBJ2-7. The CDR3 spans 15 residues. The germline V gene has CDR1 SGDLS and CDR2 YYNGEE. In DNA, the CDR3 is TGTGCCAGCACCTCGGGAACTAGGTTGACTGACGAGCAGTACTTC. Its translation: CASTSGTRLTDEQYF.

This chain uses TRBV5-1 with TRBJ2-3, with TRBD1 as a possible D gene (7 bases). This CDR3 is 15 amino acids long. The V and J ends lost 2 bases and 6 bases respectively, with 16 bases between them. From germline, CDR1 is SGHRS and CDR2 YFSETQ. The CDR3 loop reads CASSFAEGASDTQYF. Written as DNA, the CDR3 is TGCGCCAGCAGCTTCGCGGAGGGGGCATCGGATACGCAGTATTTT.

This sequence joins TRBV6-5 and TRBJ2-2; perhaps TRBD1 as D (6 bases). The length of the CDR3 is 15 residues. Trimming removed 5 bases at V and 2 bases at J, with 12 bases between. The germline gives CDR1 MNHEY, CDR2 SVGAGI. This CDR3 is CASSRARGNTGELFF. In DNA form, the CDR3 reads TGTGCCAGCAGTAGAGCCAGGGGAAACACCGGGGAGCTGTTTTTT.

The genes are TRBV4-1 and TRBJ2-7; tentatively, D is TRBD2 (6 bases). V was cut by 3 bases and J by 0 bases, with 18 bases left in between. The CDR3 is 17 residues long. Germline V gene sequence: CDR1 MGHRA, CDR2 YSYEKL. CDR3 in DNA: TGCGCCAGCAGCCAGGGGGGTAGGGCGGAGGGCTCCTACGAGCAGTACTTC. It yields the protein CASSQGGRAEGSYEQYF.

The V and J genes are TRBV5-8 and TRBJ2-4; 7 positions agree with TRBD2. The trim removed 4 bases at V and 7 bases at J, leaving 11 bases unmatched. The germline CDR1 and CDR2 sequences are SGHTS and YDEGEE. CDR3 length: 15 residues. CDR3 sequence (DNA): TGTGCCAGCAGCCCCCTGGGAGGGACGGTGAACATTCAGTACTTC. It yields the protein CASSPLGGTVNIQYF.

The rearrangement uses TRBV7-9 and TRBJ1-4; D not certain. The CDR3 length is 14 residues. Deletions cut 6 bases from V and 4 bases from J, with 12 bases between. From germline, CDR1 is SEHNR and CDR2 FQNEAQ (reference sequence). DNA for the CDR3: TGTGCCAGCAGTATTTACAGCTATAATGAAAAACTGTTTTTT. The encoded protein is CASSIYSYNEKLFF.

This sequence joins TRBV9 and TRBJ2-5, with D perhaps matching TRBD1 (6 bases). V was trimmed by 2 bases and J by 1 base, leaving 15 bases between them. The length of the CDR3 is 16 residues. The germline V gene encodes CDR1 SGDLS and CDR2 YYNGEE. The CDR3 sequence is CASSVLGAGSQETQYF. The CDR3 DNA follows: TGTGCCAGCAGCGTCCTGGGGGCGGGCTCCCAAGAGACCCAGTACTTC.

The chain carries TRBV7-8 and TRBJ2-7, with D uncertain. V was shortened by 3 bases and J by 2 bases, with 8 bases between the two germline ends. Germline lookup yields CDR1 SGHVS and CDR2 FQNEAQ. The CDR3 runs to 13 residues. CDR3 sequence: CASSFSETYEQYF. CDR3 in DNA: TGTGCCAGCAGCTTCTCAGAAACCTACGAGCAGTACTTC.

The gene calls are TRBV29-1 and TRBJ2-3; no clear D. Germline CDR1 and CDR2: SQVTM and ANQGSEA. V gave up 2 bases and J gave up 2 bases, with 11 bases separating them. This CDR3 has 14 residues. The CDR3 DNA reads TGCAGCGTTGAAAGGACCGGCCCCACAGATACGCAGTATTTT. Its protein product is CSVERTGPTDTQYF.

In this sample, this clone turned up once. The chain couples TRBV28 to TRBJ2-3, with 12 bases identical to TRBD2. J gave up 4 bases and V 6 bases, and 5 bases lay outside the gene matches. There are 15 residues in the CDR3. Germline CDR1 reads MDHEN; CDR2 reads SYDVKM. CDR3 protein: CASSRLAGEADTQYF. The CDR3 coding sequence is TGTGCCAGCAGCCGACTAGCGGGAGAGGCAGATACGCAGTATTTT.